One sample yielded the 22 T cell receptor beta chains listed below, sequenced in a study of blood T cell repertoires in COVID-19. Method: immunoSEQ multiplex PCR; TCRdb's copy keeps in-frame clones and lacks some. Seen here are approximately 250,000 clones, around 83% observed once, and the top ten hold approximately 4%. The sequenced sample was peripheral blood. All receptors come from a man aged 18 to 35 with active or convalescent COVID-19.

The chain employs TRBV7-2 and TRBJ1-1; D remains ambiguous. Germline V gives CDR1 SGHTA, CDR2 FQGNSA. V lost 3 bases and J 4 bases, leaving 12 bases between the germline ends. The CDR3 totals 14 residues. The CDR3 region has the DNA TGTGCCAGCAGCTTGGGGAGGGTGGGCACTGAAGCTTTCTTT. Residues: CASSLGRVGTEAFF.

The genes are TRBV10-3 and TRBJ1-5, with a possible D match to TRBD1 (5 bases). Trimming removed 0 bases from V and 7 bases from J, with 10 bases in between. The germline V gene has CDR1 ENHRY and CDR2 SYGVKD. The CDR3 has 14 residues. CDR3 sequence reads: CAISESSAGQPQHF. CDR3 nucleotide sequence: TGTGCCATCAGTGAGTCTTCAGCAGGGCAGCCCCAGCATTTT.

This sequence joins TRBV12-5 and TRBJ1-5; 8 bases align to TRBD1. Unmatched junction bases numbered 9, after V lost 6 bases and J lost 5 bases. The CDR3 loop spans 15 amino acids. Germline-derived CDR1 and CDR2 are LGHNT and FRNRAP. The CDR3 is CASGLGQGLYQPQHF. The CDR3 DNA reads TGTGCTAGTGGGTTAGGACAGGGCCTGTATCAGCCCCAGCATTTT.

The CDR3 spells CASKWENEAFF. Written as DNA, the CDR3 is TGCGCCAGCAAGTGGGAGAATGAAGCTTTCTTT. This chain joins TRBV5-1 and TRBJ1-1; D gene ambiguous. The CDR3 extends over 11 amino acids. V was clipped by 6 bases and J by 7 bases, with 10 bases between them. CDR1 is SGHRS, CDR2 YFSETQ, per germline.

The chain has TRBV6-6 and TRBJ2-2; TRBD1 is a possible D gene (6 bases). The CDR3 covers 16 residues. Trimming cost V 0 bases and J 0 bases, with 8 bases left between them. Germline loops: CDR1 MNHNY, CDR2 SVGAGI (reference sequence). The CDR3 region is CASSYSRDTNTGELFF. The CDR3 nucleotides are TGTGCCAGCAGTTACTCCCGGGACACGAACACCGGGGAGCTGTTTTTT.

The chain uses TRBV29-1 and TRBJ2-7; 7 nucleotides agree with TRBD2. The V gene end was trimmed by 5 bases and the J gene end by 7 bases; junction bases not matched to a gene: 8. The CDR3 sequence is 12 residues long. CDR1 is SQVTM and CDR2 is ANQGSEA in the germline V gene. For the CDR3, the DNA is TGCAGCGTTATCCCCGGGGGGTGGGAGCAGTACTTC. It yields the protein CSVIPGGWEQYF.

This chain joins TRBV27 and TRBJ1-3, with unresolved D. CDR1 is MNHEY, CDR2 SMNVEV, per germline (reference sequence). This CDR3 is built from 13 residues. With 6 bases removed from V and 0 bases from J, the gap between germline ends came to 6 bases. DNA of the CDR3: TGTGCCAGCAGGGCAATCTCTGGAAACACCATATATTTT. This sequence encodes CASRAISGNTIYF.

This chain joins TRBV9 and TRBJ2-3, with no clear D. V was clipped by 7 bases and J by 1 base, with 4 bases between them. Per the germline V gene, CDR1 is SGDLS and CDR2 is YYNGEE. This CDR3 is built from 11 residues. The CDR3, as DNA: TGTGCCAGCGCGGGCACAGATACGCAGTATTTT. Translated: CASAGTDTQYF.

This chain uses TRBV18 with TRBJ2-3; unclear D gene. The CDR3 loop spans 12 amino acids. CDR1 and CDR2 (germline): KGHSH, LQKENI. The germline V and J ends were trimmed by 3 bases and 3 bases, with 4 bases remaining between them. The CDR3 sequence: CASSPTTDTQYF. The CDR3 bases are TGTGCCAGCTCACCTACTACAGATACGCAGTATTTT.

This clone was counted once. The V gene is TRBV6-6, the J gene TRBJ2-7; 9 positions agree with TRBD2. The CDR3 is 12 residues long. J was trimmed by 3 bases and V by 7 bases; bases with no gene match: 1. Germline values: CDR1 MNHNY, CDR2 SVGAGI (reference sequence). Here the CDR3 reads CASKTSGYEQYF. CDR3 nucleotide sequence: TGTGCCAGCAAGACTAGCGGCTACGAGCAGTACTTC.

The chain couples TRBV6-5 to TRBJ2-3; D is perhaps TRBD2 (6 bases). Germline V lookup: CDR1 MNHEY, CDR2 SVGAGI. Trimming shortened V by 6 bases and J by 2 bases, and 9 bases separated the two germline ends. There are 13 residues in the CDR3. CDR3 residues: CASSRDSTDTQYF. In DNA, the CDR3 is TGTGCCAGCAGCCGGGACTCCACAGATACGCAGTATTTT.

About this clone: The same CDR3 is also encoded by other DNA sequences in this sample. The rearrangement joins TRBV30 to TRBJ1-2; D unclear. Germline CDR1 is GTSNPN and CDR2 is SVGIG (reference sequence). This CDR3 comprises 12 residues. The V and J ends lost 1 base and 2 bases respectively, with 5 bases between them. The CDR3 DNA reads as TGTGCCTGGAGTGGAGGAAACTATGGCTACACCTTC. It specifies CAWSGGNYGYTF.

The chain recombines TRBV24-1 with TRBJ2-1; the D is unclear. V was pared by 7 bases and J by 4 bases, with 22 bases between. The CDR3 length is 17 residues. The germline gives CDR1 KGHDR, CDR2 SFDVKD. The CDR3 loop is CATSWSAVSSSYNEQFF. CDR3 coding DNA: TGTGCCACCAGCTGGAGCGCAGTAAGCTCAAGTTACAATGAGCAGTTCTTC.

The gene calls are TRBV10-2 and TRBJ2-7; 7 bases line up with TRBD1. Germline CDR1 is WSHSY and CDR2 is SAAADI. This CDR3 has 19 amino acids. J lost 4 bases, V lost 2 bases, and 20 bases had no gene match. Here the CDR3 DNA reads TGCGCCAGCAGTGAGGAGGGCGGAGACAGGGCCCACGGAAAATACGAGCAGTACTTC. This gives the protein CASSEEGGDRAHGKYEQYF.

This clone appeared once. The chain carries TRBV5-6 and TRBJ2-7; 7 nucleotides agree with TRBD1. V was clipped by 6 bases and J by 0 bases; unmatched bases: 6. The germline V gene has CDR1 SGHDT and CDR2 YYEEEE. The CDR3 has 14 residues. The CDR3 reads CASIDAGGSYEQYF. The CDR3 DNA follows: TGTGCCAGCATCGACGCAGGGGGCTCCTACGAGCAGTACTTC.

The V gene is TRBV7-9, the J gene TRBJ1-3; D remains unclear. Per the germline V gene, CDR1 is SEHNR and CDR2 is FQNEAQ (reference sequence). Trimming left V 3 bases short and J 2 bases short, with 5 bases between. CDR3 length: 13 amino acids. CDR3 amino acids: CASSLRAGNTIYF. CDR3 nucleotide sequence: TGTGCCAGCAGCTTGCGAGCTGGAAACACCATATATTTT.

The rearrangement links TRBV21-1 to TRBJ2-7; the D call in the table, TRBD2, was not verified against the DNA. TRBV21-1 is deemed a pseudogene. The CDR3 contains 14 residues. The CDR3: CASSLWTHGDEQYF. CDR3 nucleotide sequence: TGTGCCAGCAGCCTTTGGACCCACGGGGACGAGCAGTACTTC.

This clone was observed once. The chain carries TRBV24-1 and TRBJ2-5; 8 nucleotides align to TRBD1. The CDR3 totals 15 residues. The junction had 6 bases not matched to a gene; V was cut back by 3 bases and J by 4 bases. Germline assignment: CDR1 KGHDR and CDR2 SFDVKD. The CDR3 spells CATSDPGGAGETQYF. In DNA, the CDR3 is TGTGCCACCAGTGATCCAGGGGGCGCGGGAGAGACCCAGTACTTC.

This chain's CDR3 is CASSLSGRSNEQFF. The CDR3 DNA sequence: TGTGCCAGCAGTTTAAGCGGGAGGAGTAATGAGCAGTTCTTC. V and J are TRBV27 and TRBJ2-1; 9 positions match TRBD2. This CDR3 spans 14 amino acids. CDR1 and CDR2 (germline): MNHEY, SMNVEV (reference sequence). The trim removed 2 bases at V and 7 bases at J, leaving 3 bases unmatched.

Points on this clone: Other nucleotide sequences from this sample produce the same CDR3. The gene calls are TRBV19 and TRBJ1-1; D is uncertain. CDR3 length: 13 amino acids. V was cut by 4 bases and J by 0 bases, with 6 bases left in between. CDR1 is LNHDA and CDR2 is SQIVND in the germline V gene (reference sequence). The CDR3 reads CASSTQMNTEAFF. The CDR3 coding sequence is TGTGCCAGTAGTACCCAAATGAACACTGAAGCTTTCTTT. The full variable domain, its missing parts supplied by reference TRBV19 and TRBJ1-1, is DGGITQSPKYLFRKEGQNVTLSCEQNLNHDAMYWYRQDPGQGLRLIYYSQIVNDFQKGDIAEGYSVSREKKESFPLTVTSAQKNPTAFYLCASSTQMNTEAFFGQGTRLTVV.

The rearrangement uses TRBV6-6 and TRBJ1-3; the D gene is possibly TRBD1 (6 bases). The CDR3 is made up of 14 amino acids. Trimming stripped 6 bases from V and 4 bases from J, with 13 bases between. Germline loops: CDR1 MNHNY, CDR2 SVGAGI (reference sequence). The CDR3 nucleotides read TGTGCCAGCAGGGAGACAGGTTCCGGAAACACCATATATTTT. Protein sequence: CASRETGSGNTIYF.

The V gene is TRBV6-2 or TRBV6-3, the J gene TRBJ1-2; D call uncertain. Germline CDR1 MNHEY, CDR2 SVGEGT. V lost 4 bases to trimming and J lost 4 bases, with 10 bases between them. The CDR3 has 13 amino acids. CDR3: CASSFRGVYGYTF. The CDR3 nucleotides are TGTGCCAGCAGTTTTCGCGGGGTCTATGGCTACACCTTC.